This T cell receptor beta chain was documented in a study of human T cells and chemical hapten exposure. The time point is: patch test 3, about 24 weeks after DPC sensitization. Indicated treatment: therapeutic diphenylcyclopropenone sensitization with weekly scalp DPC. Study conclusions and caveats: Patch test score rose with PT1 expanded TCRs, significant at 8, 16, 32, not 4. Counts of TCRs above 1 in 1000 frequency stayed unchanged with DPC sensitization.

This clonotype was counted a few times. Its antigen is unknown. During construction of the library, unique molecular identifiers were attached to individual cDNA molecules for quantitative, reproducible TCR counting. TCRdb fed the RACE reads into MiXCR, producing one record per CDR3 protein. The table records some 91,000 distinct CDR3 sequences, roughly a quarter of them present only once. The CDR3 is 14 residues long. The J segment lost 7 bases and the V segment lost 4 bases, leaving 7 bases of the junction unmatched. In germline, CDR1 is MNHEY, CDR2 SVGEGT. The chain joins TRBV6-2 or TRBV6-3 to TRBJ1-5, with TRBD1 matching 7 bases. Sequencing was performed on whole blood, taken in connection with sensitization to the hapten diphenylcyclopropenone (DPC). The TCR was taken from a middle-aged man with alopecia areata. Some clones in this sample may be carry-over from other donors' samples. CDR3 residues: CASSLTGLRQPQHF. For the CDR3, the DNA is TGTGCCAGCAGTTTGACAGGGTTGAGACAGCCCCAGCATTTT.